A single sample is the source of the 8 T cell receptor beta chains below, sequenced in a study of regulatory T cells in long-lasting Graves disease. Time point reported: newly diagnosed GD, antithyroid drugs for less than 3 months. Extracted RNA from PBMCs served as the source of the TCR library. Building of the TCR beta libraries involved iRepertoire HTBI primers and Arm-PCR of CDR3 regions. TCRdb called the multiplex PCR reads again in MiXCR, with one record for every CDR3 protein. The data show about 360,000 distinct CDR3 sequences, with 15% to 20% seen just once and 20% to 25% held by the top ten. The sample was also linked to a second study, of T cells in Graves' hyperthyroidism and ophthalmopathy.

This specimen consisted of peripheral blood mononuclear cells (PBMCs), obtained at new diagnosis, from a patient treated with antithyroid drugs. The receptors were sampled from a woman younger than 35 with Graves disease.

This clonotype was recorded many times. This chain uses TRBV28 with TRBJ1-5; no reliable D call. This CDR3 spans 14 amino acids. Germline V gene data show CDR1 as MDHEN and CDR2 as SYDVKM. The V end lost 2 bases, the J end lost 2 bases, and 7 bases lay between the germline ends. CDR3 coding DNA: TGTGCCAGCAGTTTAATCAAGGGCAATCAGCCCCAGCATTTT. It specifies CASSLIKGNQPQHF.

This chain connects TRBV20-1 to TRBJ2-7; the match to TRBD2 covers 9 bases. CDR1 and CDR2 from the germline V gene are DFQATT and SNEGSKA (reference sequence). This CDR3 spans 11 amino acids. V lost 7 bases, J lost 11 bases, and 9 bases stayed unmatched. DNA of the CDR3: TGCAGTGTGCGGGAGGGCCCTCTTGAGTACTTC. It is translated as CSVREGPLEYF.

This clonotype was seen at least ten times. V is TRBV7-3 and J is TRBJ2-7; 7 bases match TRBD1. With 1 base clipped from V and 2 bases from J, the junction kept 2 bases outside the gene matches. CDR3 length: 14 amino acids. Per germline, CDR1 SGHTA and CDR2 FQGTGA. CDR3 residues: CASSLMGQPYEQYF. The CDR3, as DNA: TGTGCCAGCAGCTTAATGGGACAGCCCTACGAGCAGTACTTC.

At least ten counts were recorded for this clonotype. V gene TRBV7-9 combines with J gene TRBJ2-5; D perhaps matches TRBD2 (6 bases). This CDR3 is built from 13 residues. Trimming shortened V by 3 bases and J by 4 bases, and 9 bases separated the two germline ends. The germline gives CDR1 SEHNR, CDR2 FQNEAQ (reference sequence). The CDR3 here is CASSLLGGETQYF. The CDR3 nucleotides are TGTGCCAGCAGCTTGCTGGGGGGAGAGACCCAGTACTTC.

This clonotype has ten or more counts. The rearrangement uses TRBV12-3 or TRBV12-4 and TRBJ1-2; 7 bases agree with TRBD1. V trimming: 7 bases; J trimming: 4 bases; junction bases outside the gene matches: 6. The CDR3 runs 13 residues. CDR3: CASTRDSFYGYTF. The CDR3 DNA reads TGTGCCAGCACTAGGGACAGTTTCTATGGCTACACCTTC.

This clonotype was observed many times. The J gene is TRBJ2-7, the V gene TRBV11-2, with D possibly matching TRBD1 (6 bases). The ends were cut back, 4 bases at V and 2 bases at J, with 15 bases in the middle. The CDR3 spans 15 residues. CDR1 is SGHAT, CDR2 FQNNGV, per germline. CDR3: CASSSSRGSAYEQYF. DNA for the CDR3: TGTGCCAGCAGCTCATCCAGGGGCTCGGCCTACGAGCAGTACTTC. Looking up the rest from reference TRBV11-2 and TRBJ2-7 gives the full variable domain: EAGVAQSPRYKIIEKRQSVAFWCNPISGHATLYWYQQILGQGPKLLIQFQNNGVVDDSQLPKDRFSAERLKGVDSTLKIQPAKLEDSAVYLCASSSSRGSAYEQYFGPGTRLTVT.

In this sample, this clonotype turned up many times. The rearrangement links TRBV7-3 to TRBJ2-1; D is unresolved. The CDR3 length is 12 residues. V was clipped by 4 bases and J by 5 bases, with 6 bases between them. Germline V gene lookup returns CDR1 SGHTA and CDR2 FQGTGA. The CDR3 region is CASSSENNEQFF. The DNA for the CDR3 is TGTGCCAGCAGCTCTGAAAACAATGAGCAGTTCTTC.

This clonotype appeared many times. The genes are TRBV7-3 and TRBJ2-7; D is unresolved. This CDR3 comprises 14 residues. Germline loops: CDR1 SGHTA, CDR2 FQGTGA. The V and J ends lost 0 bases and 0 bases respectively, with 6 bases between them. The CDR3 sequence: CASSLTVDSYEQYF. The CDR3, as DNA: TGTGCCAGCAGCTTAACGGTGGACTCCTACGAGCAGTACTTC.